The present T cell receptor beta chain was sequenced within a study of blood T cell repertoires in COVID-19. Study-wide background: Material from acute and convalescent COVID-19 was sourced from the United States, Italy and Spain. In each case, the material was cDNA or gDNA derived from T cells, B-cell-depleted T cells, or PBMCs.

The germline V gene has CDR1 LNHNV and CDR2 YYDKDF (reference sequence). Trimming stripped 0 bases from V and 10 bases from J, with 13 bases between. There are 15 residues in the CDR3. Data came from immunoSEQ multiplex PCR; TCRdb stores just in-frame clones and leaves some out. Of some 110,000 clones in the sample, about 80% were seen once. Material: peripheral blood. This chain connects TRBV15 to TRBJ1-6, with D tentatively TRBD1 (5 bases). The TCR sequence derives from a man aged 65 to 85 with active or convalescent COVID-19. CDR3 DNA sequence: TGTGCCACCAGCAGAGATCTAGGGGTAGGATCACCCCTCCACTTT. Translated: CATSRDLGVGSPLHF.